The rows below give T cell receptor beta chains drawn from one sample of a study of naive and memory T cell subsets. One entry per CDR3 protein, called by TCRdb with MiXCR from the UMI-ligation and nested PCR reads. This sample carries some 36,000 distinct CDR3 sequences, roughly 14% of them seen once, and the ten largest clones take roughly 21%. The sequencing input was effector memory CD4+ T cells from blood. The receptors here all came from a human donor in good health. CDR3s include the opening cysteine and the closing phenylalanine or tryptophan. D genes are given only for firm matches. Rows give clone size only sometimes, using once, few, many, or a class for an expanded clone.

size,J,D,V,CDR3,DNA
-,TRBJ2-7,TRBD2,TRBV7-3,CASAALAGASYEQYF,TGTGCCAGCGCCGCTCTAGCGGGGGCCTCCTACGAGCAGTACTTC
few,TRBJ2-7,-,TRBV5-1,CASSMSRELEQYF,TGCGCCAGCAGCATGAGTAGGGAGCTCGAGCAGTACTTC
medium-sized,TRBJ2-7,-,TRBV29-1,CSVEETRSSYEQYF,TGCAGCGTTGAAGAGACGCGGAGCTCCTACGAGCAGTACTTC
many,TRBJ2-7,-,TRBV20-1,CSARDLLMSGDYEQYF,TGCAGTGCTAGAGATCTGTTAATGTCGGGGGACTACGAGCAGTACTTC
few,TRBJ2-5,-,TRBV18,CASSTGVGETQYF,TGTGCCAGCTCAACTGGGGTCGGGGAGACCCAGTACTTC
few,TRBJ2-1,-,TRBV6-2/TRBV6-3,CASSRTGTYGEQFF,TGTGCCAGCAGCAGGACGGGGACGTACGGTGAGCAGTTCTTC
few,TRBJ2-1,-,TRBV6-1,CASRTRDNEQFF,TGTGCCAGCAGGACCCGGGACAATGAGCAGTTCTTC
few,TRBJ2-1,TRBD2,TRBV20-1,CSAPTSGDDNEQFF,TGCAGTGCGCCGACTAGCGGAGACGACAATGAGCAGTTCTTC
many,TRBJ2-2,TRBD2,TRBV6-6,CASRQPGTSGGGELFF,TGTGCCAGCAGACAACCCGGGACTAGCGGGGGGGGGGAGCTGTTTTTT
-,TRBJ2-7,-,TRBV4-3,CASSQDGGESSYEQYF,TGCGCCAGCAGCCAAGATGGCGGGGAAAGCTCCTACGAGCAGTACTTC
many,TRBJ1-3,-,TRBV10-3,CAISNRQGTGNTIYF,TGTGCCATCAGTAACCGGCAGGGGACTGGAAACACCATATATTTT
many,TRBJ2-1,-,TRBV7-2,CASSFLQTYNEQFF,TGTGCCAGCAGCTTCTTACAGACCTACAATGAGCAGTTCTTC
-,TRBJ2-7,-,TRBV21-1,CASSRTNYEQYF,TGTGCCAGCAGCCGTACGAACTACGAGCAGTACTTC
-,TRBJ2-5,TRBD1,TRBV5-1,CASSLGTGLETQYF,TGCGCCAGCAGCTTGGGGACAGGGCTAGAGACCCAGTACTTC
-,TRBJ2-7,TRBD1,TRBV14,CASSQTGPGSYEQYF,TGTGCCAGCAGTCAGACAGGGCCCGGCTCCTACGAGCAGTACTTC
-,TRBJ2-6,-,TRBV24-1,CATSDSPSSSGANVLTF,TGTGCCACCAGTGATTCGCCCAGTAGCTCTGGGGCCAACGTCCTGACTTTC
-,TRBJ2-2,-,TRBV24-1,CATSGGGSGELFF,TGTGCCACCAGTGGTGGAGGGTCCGGGGAGCTGTTTTTT
-,TRBJ2-1,-,TRBV29-1,CSVEEAANEQFF,TGCAGCGTTGAAGAAGCGGCCAATGAGCAGTTCTTC
-,TRBJ1-6,-,TRBV6-6,CASSYTDPLRRNSPLHF,TGTGCCAGCAGTTACACCGATCCGCTACGGCGTAATTCACCCCTCCACTTT
medium-sized,TRBJ2-7,TRBD1,TRBV27,CASSLMSGQGYEQYF,TGTGCCAGCAGTTTGATGTCGGGACAGGGCTACGAGCAGTACTTC
few,TRBJ2-7,TRBD2,TRBV10-3,CAISLSSGRTGEQYF,TGTGCCATCAGTCTATCTAGCGGGAGGACCGGCGAGCAGTACTTC
-,TRBJ2-1,TRBD2,TRBV5-1,CASSPRGREGEQFF,TGCGCCAGCAGCCCCCGGGGGCGGGAGGGTGAGCAGTTCTTC
medium-sized,TRBJ2-3,TRBD2,TRBV2,CASSDGGRGTDTQYF,TGTGCCAGCAGTGATGGTGGGAGGGGCACAGATACGCAGTATTTT
many,TRBJ2-7,-,TRBV30,CAWSRITGFQYF,TGTGCCTGGAGTAGGATTACCGGTTTCCAGTACTTC
many,TRBJ2-1,-,TRBV7-2,CASSFLGPYNEQFF,TGTGCCAGCAGCTTTCTGGGCCCGTACAATGAGCAGTTCTTC
-,TRBJ2-2,-,TRBV12-3/TRBV12-4,CASSPWTGAVNTGELFF,TGTGCCAGCAGTCCCTGGACGGGAGCGGTAAACACCGGGGAGCTGTTTTTT
few,TRBJ2-1,-,TRBV4-1,CASSPTGSYNEQFF,TGCGCCAGCAGCCCAACAGGGTCCTACAATGAGCAGTTCTTC
many,TRBJ1-5,-,TRBV12-3/TRBV12-4,CASSTHRANQPQHF,TGTGCCAGCAGTACCCACAGGGCCAATCAGCCCCAGCATTTT
few,TRBJ2-3,-,TRBV29-1,CSVPPQGFSADTQYF,TGCAGCGTTCCGCCGCAAGGTTTCTCTGCAGATACGCAGTATTTT